The next 3 T cell receptor beta chains were all read from a single sample in a study of blood T cell repertoires in COVID-19 (dated by TCRdb to the early 2020s). Library prep was done by the immunoSEQ multiplex PCR assay. In its TCRdb copy, this immuneACCESS table keeps in-frame sequences only and misses some clones. Where compared with another copy, unresolved V genes explain less than half of these, and the others have no known cause. The table for this sample lists 60,000 or so clones; roughly 71% of them were counted only once. Together, the top ten hold approximately 30% of the sample. Sequenced sample: peripheral blood. The receptors here all came from a woman older than 75 with acute or convalescent COVID-19.

The rearrangement links TRBV6-5 to TRBJ2-4; 8 nucleotides align to TRBD1. CDR1 and CDR2 from the germline V gene are MNHEY and SVGAGI. The V segment lost 6 bases and the J segment 4 bases; nucleotides outside the gene matches: 5. This CDR3 comprises 14 residues. The chain's CDR3 is CASRETGAKNIQYF. CDR3 DNA sequence: TGTGCCAGCAGGGAGACAGGGGCGAAAAACATTCAGTACTTC.

This CDR3 reads CASSFPNQPQHF. DNA for the CDR3: TGTGCCAGCAGCTTCCCTAATCAGCCCCAGCATTTT. The chain combines TRBV7-2 with TRBJ1-5; D remains ambiguous. There are 12 residues in the CDR3. The V end lost 3 bases, the J end lost 4 bases, and 4 bases lay between the germline ends. CDR1 SGHTA and CDR2 FQGNSA come from the germline V gene. Full variable domain (outside the CDR3, taken from reference TRBV7-2 and TRBJ1-5): GAGVSQSPSNKVTEKGKDVELRCDPISGHTALYWYRQSLGQGLEFLIYFQGNSAPDKSGLPSDRFSAERTGGSVSTLTIQRTQQEDSAVYLCASSFPNQPQHFGDGTRLSIL.

This clone came up a few times. The chain uses TRBV19 and TRBJ2-3; 9 bases map to TRBD1. This CDR3 has 15 amino acids. The V and J ends lost 2 bases and 5 bases, in that order; junction bases with no gene match: 5. The germline V gene has CDR1 LNHDA and CDR2 SQIVND (reference sequence). CDR3 protein: CASSIRTGEGDTQYF. CDR3 nucleotides: TGTGCCAGTAGTATAAGGACAGGGGAAGGAGATACGCAGTATTTT.